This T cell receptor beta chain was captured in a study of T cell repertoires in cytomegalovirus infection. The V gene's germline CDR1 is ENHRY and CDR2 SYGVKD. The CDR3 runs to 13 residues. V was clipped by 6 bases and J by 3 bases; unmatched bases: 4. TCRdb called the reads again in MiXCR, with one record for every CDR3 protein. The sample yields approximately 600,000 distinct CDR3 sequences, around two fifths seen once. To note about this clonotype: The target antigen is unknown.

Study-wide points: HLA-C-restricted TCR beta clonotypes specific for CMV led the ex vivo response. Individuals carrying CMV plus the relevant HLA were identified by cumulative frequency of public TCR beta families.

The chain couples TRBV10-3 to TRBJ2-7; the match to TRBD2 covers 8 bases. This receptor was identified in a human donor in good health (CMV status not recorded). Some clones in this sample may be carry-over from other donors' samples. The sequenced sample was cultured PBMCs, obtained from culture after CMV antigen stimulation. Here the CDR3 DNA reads TGTGCCATCAGACTAGCGGAGAACTACGAGCAGTACTTC. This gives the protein CAIRLAENYEQYF.